This TCR beta chain was recorded in a study of T cell repertoires in cytomegalovirus infection. Across the study: HLA-B-restricted CMV epitopes that are well studied, plus recently identified HLA-C-restricted ones, were used by the study. Signatures in public TCR beta sequences pointed to both CMV infection and matching HLA type.

One entry per CDR3 protein results from TCRdb running MiXCR on the reads. This table holds hundreds of thousands of distinct CDR3 sequences, over 25% found once. A single count supports this clonotype. The antigen is undetermined. Findings and caveats of the study: CMV-specific TCR beta clonotypes restricted by HLA-C were the ones dominating the ex vivo response.

The clonotype originates from a human donor in good health (CMV status not recorded). Some clones in this sample may be carry-over from other donors' samples. Here the sequenced sample was cultured CD8+ T cells from PBMCs, taken from culture after CMV antigen stimulation.

CDR3 sequence: CASTLGTPEAFF. CDR3 sequence (DNA): TGTGCCAGCACCCTGGGGACCCCTGAAGCTTTCTTT. The chain has TRBV12-3 or TRBV12-4 and TRBJ1-1, with D perhaps TRBD1 (5 bases). Trimming took 7 bases from V and 6 from J, leaving 12 bases between them. This CDR3 region has 12 residues.